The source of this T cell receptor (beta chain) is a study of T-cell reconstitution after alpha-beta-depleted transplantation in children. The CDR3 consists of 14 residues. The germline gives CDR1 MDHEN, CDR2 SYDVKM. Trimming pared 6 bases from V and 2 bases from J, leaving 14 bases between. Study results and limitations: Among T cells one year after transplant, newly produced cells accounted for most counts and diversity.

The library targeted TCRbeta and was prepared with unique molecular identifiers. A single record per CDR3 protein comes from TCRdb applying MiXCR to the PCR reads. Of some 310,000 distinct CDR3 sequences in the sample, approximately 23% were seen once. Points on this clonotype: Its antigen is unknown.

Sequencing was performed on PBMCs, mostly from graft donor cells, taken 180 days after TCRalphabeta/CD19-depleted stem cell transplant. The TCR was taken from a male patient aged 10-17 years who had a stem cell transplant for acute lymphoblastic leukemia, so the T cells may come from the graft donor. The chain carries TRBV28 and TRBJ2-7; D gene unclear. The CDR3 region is CASRFPRAPYEQYF. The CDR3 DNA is TGTGCCAGCAGGTTTCCCCGAGCCCCCTACGAGCAGTACTTC. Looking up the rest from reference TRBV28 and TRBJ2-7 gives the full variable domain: DVKVTQSSRYLVKRTGEKVFLECVQDMDHENMFWYRQDPGLGLRLIYFSYDVKMKEKGDIPEGYSVSREKKERFSLILESASTNQTSMYLCASRFPRAPYEQYFGPGTRLTVT.